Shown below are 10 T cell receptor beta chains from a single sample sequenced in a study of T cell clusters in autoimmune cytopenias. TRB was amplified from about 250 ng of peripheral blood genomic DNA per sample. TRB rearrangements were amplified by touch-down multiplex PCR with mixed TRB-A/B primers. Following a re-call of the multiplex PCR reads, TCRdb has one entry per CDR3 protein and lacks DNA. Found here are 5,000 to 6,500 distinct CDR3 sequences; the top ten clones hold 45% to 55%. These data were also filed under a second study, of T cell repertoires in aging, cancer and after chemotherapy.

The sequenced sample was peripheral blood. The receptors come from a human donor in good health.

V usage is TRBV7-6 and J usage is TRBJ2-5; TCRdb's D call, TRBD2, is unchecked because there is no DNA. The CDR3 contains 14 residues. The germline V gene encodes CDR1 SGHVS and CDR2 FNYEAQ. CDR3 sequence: CASSGRGSQETQYF.

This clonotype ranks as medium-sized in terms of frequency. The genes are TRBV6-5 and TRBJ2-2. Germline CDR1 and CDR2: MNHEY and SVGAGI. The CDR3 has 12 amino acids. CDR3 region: CASSYWYGELFF.

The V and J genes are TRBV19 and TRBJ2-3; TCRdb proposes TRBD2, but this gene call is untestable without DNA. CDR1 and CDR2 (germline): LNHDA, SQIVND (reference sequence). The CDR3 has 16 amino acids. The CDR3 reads CASSALVTLLPDTQYF.

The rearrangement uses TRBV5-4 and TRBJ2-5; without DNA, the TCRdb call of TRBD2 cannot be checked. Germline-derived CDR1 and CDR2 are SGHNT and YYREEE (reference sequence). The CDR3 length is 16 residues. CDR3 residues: CASSLGLASFKETQYF.

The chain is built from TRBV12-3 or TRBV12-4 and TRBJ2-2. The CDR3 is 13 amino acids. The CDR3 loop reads CASSLGNTGELFF.

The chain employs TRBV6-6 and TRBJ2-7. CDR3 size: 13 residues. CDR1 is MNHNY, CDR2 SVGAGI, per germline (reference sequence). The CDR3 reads CASSPSGFHEQYF.

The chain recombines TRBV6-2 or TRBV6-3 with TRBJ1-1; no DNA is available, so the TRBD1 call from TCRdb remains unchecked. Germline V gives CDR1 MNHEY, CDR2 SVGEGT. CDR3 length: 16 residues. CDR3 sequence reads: CASSRPLTGNFAEAFF.

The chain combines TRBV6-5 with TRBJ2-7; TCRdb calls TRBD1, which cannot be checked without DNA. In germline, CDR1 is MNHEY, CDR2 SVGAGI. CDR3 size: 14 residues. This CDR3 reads CASRTGTGAHEQYF.

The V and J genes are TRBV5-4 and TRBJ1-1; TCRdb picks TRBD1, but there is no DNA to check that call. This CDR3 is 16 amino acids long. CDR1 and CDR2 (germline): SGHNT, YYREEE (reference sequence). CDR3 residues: CASSLALGHSQPEAFF.

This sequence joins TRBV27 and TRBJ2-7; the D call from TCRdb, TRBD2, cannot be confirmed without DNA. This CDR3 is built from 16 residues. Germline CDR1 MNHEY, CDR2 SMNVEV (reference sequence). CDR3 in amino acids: CASSKGSGRSSYEQYF.